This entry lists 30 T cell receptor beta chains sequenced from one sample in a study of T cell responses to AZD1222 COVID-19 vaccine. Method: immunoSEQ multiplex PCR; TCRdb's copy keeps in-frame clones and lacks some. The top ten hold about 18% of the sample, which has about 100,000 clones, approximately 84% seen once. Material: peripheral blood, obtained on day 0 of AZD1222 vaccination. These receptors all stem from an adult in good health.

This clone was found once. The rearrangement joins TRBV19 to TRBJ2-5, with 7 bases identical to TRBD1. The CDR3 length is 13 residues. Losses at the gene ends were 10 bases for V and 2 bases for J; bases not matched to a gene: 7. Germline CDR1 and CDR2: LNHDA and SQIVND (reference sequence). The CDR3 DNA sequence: TGTGCCACCGCGACAGGGCAGCAAGAGACCCAGTACTTC. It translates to CATATGQQETQYF.

The CDR3 spells CATSDGDEQFF. In DNA form, the CDR3 reads TGTGCCACCAGTGACGGGGATGAGCAGTTCTTC. The rearrangement uses TRBV24-1 and TRBJ2-1; tentatively, D is TRBD2 (5 bases). Trimming pared 4 bases from V and 8 bases from J, leaving 5 bases between. Germline CDR1 KGHDR, CDR2 SFDVKD. The CDR3 contains 11 residues.

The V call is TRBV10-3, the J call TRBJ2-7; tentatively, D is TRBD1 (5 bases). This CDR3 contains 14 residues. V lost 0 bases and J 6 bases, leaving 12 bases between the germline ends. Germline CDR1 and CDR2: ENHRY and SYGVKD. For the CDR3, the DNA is TGTGCCATCAGTGAGTCTTCAGGGCGGCCCGAGCAGTACGTC. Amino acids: CAISESSGRPEQYV.

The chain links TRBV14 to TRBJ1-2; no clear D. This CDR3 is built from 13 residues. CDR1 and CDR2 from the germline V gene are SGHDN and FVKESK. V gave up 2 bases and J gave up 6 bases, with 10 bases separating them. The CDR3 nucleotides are TGTGCCAGCAGCCAACCGGGAGCGGATGGCTACACCTTC. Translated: CASSQPGADGYTF.

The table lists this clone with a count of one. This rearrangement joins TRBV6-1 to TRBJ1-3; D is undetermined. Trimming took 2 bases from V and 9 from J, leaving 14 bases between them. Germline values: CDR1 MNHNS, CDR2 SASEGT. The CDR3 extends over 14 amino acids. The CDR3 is CASSELADFGTIYF. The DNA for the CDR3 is TGTGCCAGCAGTGAATTGGCAGACTTTGGCACCATATATTTT.

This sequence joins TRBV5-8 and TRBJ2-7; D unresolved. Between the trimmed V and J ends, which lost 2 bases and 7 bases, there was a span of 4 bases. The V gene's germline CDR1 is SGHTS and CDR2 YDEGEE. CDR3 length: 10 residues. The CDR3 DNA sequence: TGTGCCAGCAGCTTCCGGGAGCAGTACTTC. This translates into CASSFREQYF.

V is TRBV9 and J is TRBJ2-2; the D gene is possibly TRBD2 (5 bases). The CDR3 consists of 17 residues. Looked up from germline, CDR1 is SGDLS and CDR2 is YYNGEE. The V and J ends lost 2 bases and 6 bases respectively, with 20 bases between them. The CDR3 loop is CASSVTSFRGLPGELFF. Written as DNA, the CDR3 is TGTGCCAGCAGCGTCACTAGTTTTCGTGGTCTGCCCGGGGAGCTGTTTTTT.

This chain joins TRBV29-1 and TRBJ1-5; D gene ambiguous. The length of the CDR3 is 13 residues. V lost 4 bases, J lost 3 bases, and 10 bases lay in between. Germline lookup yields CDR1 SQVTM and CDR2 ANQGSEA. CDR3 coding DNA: TGCAGCGTTGCCCCCAGCCACAATCAGCCCCAGCATTTT. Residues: CSVAPSHNQPQHF.

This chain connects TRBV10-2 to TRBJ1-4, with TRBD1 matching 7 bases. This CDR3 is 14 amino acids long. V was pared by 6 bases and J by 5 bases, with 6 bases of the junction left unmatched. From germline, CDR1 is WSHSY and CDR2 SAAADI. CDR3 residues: CASRPGTANEKLFF. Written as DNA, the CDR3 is TGCGCCAGCAGACCCGGGACAGCAAATGAAAAACTGTTTTTT.

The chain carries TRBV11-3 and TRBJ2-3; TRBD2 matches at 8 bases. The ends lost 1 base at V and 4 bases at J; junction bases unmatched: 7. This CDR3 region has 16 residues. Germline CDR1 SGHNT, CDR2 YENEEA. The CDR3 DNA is TGTGCCAGCAGCTTAGTCGGTAGCGGGAAGGCAGATACGCAGTATTTT. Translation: CASSLVGSGKADTQYF. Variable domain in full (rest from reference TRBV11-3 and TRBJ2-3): EAGVVQSPRYKIIEKKQPVAFWCNPISGHNTLYWYLQNLGQGPELLIRYENEEAVDDSQLPKDRFSAERLKGVDSTLKIQPAELGDSAVYLCASSLVGSGKADTQYFGPGTRLTVL.

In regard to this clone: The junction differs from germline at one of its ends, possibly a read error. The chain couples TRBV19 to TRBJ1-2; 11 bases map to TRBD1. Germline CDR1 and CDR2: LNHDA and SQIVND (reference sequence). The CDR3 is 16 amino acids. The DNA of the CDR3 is TGTGCCAGCAGTATGGCCGGGACAGGGGGACCTTATGGCTACACCTTC. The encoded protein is CASSMAGTGGPYGYTF.

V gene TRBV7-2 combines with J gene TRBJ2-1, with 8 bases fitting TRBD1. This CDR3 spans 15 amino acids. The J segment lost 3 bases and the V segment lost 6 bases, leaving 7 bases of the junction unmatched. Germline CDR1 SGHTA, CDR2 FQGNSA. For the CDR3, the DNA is TGTGCCAGCAGAGGTGACAGGGGAATCTACAATGAGCAGTTCTTC. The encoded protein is CASRGDRGIYNEQFF.

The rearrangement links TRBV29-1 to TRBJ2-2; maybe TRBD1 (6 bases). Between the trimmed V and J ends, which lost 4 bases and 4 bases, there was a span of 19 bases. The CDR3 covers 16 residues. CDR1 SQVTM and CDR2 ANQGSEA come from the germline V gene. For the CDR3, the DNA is TGCAGCGTTGCCCCCCGTCTTACAGGGTCCACCGGGGAGCTGTTTTTT. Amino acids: CSVAPRLTGSTGELFF.

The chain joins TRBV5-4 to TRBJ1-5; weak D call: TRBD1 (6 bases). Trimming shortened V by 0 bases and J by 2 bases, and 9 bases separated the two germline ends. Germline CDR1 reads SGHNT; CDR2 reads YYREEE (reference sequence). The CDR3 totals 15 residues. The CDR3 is CASSLGGQRNQPQHF. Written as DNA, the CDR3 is TGTGCCAGCAGCTTGGGGGGACAACGCAATCAGCCCCAGCATTTT.

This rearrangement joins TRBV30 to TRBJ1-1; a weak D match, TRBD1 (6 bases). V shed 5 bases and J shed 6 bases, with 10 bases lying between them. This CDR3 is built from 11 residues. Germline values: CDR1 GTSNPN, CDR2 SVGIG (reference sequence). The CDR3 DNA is TGTGCCTGGGGTGGGGGGCCTGAAGCTTTCTTT. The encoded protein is CAWGGGPEAFF.

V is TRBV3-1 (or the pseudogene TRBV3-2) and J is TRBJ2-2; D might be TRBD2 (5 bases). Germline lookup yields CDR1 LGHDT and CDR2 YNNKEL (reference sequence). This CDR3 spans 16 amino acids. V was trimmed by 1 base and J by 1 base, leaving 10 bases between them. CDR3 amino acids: CASSQAIAWNTGELFF. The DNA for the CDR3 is TGTGCCAGCAGCCAAGCGATAGCGTGGAACACCGGGGAGCTGTTTTTT.

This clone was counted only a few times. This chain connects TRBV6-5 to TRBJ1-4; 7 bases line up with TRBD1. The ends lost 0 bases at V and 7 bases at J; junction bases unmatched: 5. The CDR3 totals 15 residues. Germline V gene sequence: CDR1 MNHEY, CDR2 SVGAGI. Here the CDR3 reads CASSYSERGLEKLFF. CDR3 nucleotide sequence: TGTGCCAGCAGTTACTCGGAAAGGGGGCTTGAAAAACTGTTTTTT.

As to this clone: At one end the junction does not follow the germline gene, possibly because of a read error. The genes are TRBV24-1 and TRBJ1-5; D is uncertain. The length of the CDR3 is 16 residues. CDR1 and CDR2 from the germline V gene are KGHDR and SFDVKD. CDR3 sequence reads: CATSDLRDKPNSARDF. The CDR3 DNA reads TGTGCCACCAGTGATTTGCGCGACAAACCTAACTCAGCCCGGGATTTT.

The CDR3 spells CASVLGSTDTQYF. The CDR3 DNA reads TGTGCCAGCGTACTAGGGAGCACAGATACGCAGTATTTT. The rearrangement uses TRBV7-6 and TRBJ2-3; weak D call: TRBD2 (5 bases). The CDR3 spans 13 residues. Looked up from germline, CDR1 is SGHVS and CDR2 is FNYEAQ. V lost 8 bases to trimming and J lost 0 bases, with 9 bases between them. The whole variable domain, filled in from reference TRBV7-6 and TRBJ2-3, reads GAGVSQSPRYKVTKRGQDVALRCDPISGHVSLYWYRQALGQGPEFLTYFNYEAQQDKSGLPNDRFSAERPEGSISTLTIQRTEQRDSAMYRCASVLGSTDTQYFGPGTRLTVL.

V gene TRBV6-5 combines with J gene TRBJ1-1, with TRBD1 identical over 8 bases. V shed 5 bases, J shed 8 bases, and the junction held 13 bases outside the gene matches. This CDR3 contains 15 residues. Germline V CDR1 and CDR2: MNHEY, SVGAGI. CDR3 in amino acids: CASSPNRKTGEEAFF. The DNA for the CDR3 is TGTGCCAGCAGTCCTAATAGGAAGACAGGGGAAGAAGCTTTCTTT.

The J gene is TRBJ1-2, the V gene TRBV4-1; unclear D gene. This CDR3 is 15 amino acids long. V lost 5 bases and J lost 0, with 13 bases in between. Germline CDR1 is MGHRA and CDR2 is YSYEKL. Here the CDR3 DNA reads TGCGCCAGCAGCACGTCGGGCACTTCTAACTATGGCTACACCTTC. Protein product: CASSTSGTSNYGYTF.

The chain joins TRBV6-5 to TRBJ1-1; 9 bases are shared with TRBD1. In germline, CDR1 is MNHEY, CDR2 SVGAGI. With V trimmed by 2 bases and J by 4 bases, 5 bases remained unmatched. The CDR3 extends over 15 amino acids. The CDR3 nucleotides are TGTGCCAGCAGTTACCGGACGACAGGGGGCACTGAAGCTTTCTTT. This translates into CASSYRTTGGTEAFF.

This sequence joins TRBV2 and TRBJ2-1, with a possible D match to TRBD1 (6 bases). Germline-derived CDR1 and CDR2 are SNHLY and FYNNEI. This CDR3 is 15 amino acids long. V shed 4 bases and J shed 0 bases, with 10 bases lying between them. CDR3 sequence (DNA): TGTGCCAGCAGTGTTCAGGGGAGCTCCTACAATGAGCAGTTCTTC. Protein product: CASSVQGSSYNEQFF.

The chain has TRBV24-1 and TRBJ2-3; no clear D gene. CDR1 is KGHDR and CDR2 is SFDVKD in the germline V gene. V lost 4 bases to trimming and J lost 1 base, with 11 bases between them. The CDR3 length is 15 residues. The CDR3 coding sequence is TGTGCCACCAGTGACAAGACATATCGCACAGATACGCAGTATTTT. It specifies CATSDKTYRTDTQYF.

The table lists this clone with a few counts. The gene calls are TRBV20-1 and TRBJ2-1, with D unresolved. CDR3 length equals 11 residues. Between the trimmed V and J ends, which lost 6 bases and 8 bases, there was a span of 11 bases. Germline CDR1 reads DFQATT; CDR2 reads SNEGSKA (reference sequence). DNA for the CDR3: TGCAGTGCAAGTGTCCTGCATGAGCAGTTCTTC. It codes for CSASVLHEQFF.

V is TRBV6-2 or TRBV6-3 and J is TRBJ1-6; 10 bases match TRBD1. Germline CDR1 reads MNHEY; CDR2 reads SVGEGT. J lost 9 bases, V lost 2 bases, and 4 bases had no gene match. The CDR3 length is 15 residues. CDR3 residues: CASSYRDRGFSPLHF. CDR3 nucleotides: TGTGCCAGCAGTTACCGGGACAGGGGATTTTCACCCCTCCACTTT.

The CDR3 DNA reads TGTGCCTGGAGTATGGGAGGGGCGGGGGGCACTGAAGCTTTCTTT. It is translated as CAWSMGGAGGTEAFF. The chain links TRBV30 to TRBJ1-1, with D perhaps TRBD1 (5 bases). Germline CDR1 is GTSNPN and CDR2 is SVGIG (reference sequence). Deletions cut 2 bases from V and 4 bases from J, with 17 bases between. The CDR3 spans 15 residues.

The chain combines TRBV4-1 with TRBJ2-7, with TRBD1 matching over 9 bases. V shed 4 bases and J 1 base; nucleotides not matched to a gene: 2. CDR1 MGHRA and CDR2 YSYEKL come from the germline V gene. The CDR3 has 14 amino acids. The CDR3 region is CASSRGQGSYEQYF. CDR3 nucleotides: TGCGCCAGCAGCCGTGGACAGGGGTCCTACGAGCAGTACTTC.

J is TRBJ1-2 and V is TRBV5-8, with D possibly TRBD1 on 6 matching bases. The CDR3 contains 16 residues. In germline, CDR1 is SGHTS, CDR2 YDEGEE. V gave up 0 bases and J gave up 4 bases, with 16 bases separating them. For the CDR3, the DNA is TGTGCCAGCAGCTTGGGGGCTCGATTAGGGGGCTATGGCTACACCTTC. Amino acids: CASSLGARLGGYGYTF.

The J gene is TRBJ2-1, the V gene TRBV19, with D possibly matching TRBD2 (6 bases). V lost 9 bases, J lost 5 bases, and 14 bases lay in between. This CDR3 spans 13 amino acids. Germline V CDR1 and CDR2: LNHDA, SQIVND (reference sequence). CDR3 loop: CASSGVSHNEQFF. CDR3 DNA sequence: TGTGCCAGCTCGGGGGTGTCCCACAATGAGCAGTTCTTC.